The 32 T cell receptor beta chains reported below all come from one sample, sequenced in a study of T cells in Graves' hyperthyroidism and ophthalmopathy. Amplification yielded TCR beta CDR3 regions, with RNA transcripts as the source. First-round RT-PCR targeting the TCR CDR3 was performed with the HTBI primer set. TCRdb ran MiXCR on the multiplex PCR reads and lists one entry per CDR3 protein. The data hold hundreds of thousands of distinct CDR3 sequences, with over 15% observed a single time. The sample was blood. The source is a woman aged 18-29 years with Graves' hyperthyroidism.

At least ten counts were recorded for this clonotype. The rearrangement uses TRBV6-1 and TRBJ1-5; weak D call: TRBD1 (5 bases). The CDR3 contains 14 residues. Deletions cut 7 bases from V and 2 bases from J, with 12 bases between. In germline, CDR1 is MNHNS, CDR2 SASEGT. The CDR3 here is CASTPSGGNQPQHF. The DNA of the CDR3 is TGTGCCAGCACCCCCTCGGGGGGCAATCAGCCCCAGCATTTT.

This clonotype was detected many times. The chain employs TRBV12-3 or TRBV12-4 and TRBJ2-5; perhaps D is TRBD1 or TRBD2 (5 bases each). V dropped 5 bases and J dropped 1 base, with 11 bases sitting between them. The CDR3 spans 14 residues. Here the CDR3 DNA reads TGTGCCAGCAGTCCCCGGGGCCGCCAAGAGACCCAGTACTTC. Its translation is CASSPRGRQETQYF.

This clonotype came up many times. At one end, the junction sequence differs from germline, possibly due to a read error. The chain is built from TRBV6-1 and TRBJ1-2; the D gene is possibly TRBD1 (5 bases). The CDR3 extends over 16 amino acids. CDR1 and CDR2 from the germline V gene are MNHNS and SASEGT. Here the CDR3 DNA reads TGTGCCTGCAGTCGGGACCTGGAGAGCGCATCCCATGGCTACACCTTC. It translates to CACSRDLESASHGYTF.

This clonotype was detected many times. The rearrangement joins TRBV9 to TRBJ2-7; weak D call: TRBD1 (7 bases). The length of the CDR3 is 14 residues. CDR1 SGDLS and CDR2 YYNGEE come from the germline V gene. Trimming left V 3 bases short and J 2 bases short, with 12 bases between. The chain's CDR3 is CASSAGDRPYEQYF. In nucleotides, the CDR3 is TGTGCCAGCAGCGCGGGGGACAGACCCTACGAGCAGTACTTC.

This clonotype was recorded many times. This chain connects TRBV6-5 to TRBJ1-2; 7 nucleotides agree with TRBD1. Germline lookup yields CDR1 MNHEY and CDR2 SVGAGI. V was pared by 6 bases and J by 7 bases, with 17 bases of the junction left unmatched. This CDR3 spans 16 amino acids. The CDR3 DNA reads as TGTGCCAGCAGCCGAATACAGGGGCCTTCCTCTATTGGCTACACCTTC. This gives the protein CASSRIQGPSSIGYTF.

This clonotype showed up many times. The V and J genes are TRBV3-1 and TRBJ1-2; D is unresolved. The germline V and J ends were trimmed by 2 bases and 9 bases, with 10 bases remaining between them. CDR3 length: 12 amino acids. Germline CDR1 is LGHDT and CDR2 is YNNKEL (reference sequence). CDR3 nucleotide sequence: TGTGCCAGCAGCCAACCACGAGGGAGCTACACCTTC. Protein sequence: CASSQPRGSYTF.

V gene TRBV3-1 combines with J gene TRBJ1-2; D gene ambiguous. CDR3 length: 13 residues. Trimming took 0 bases from V and 8 from J, leaving 10 bases between them. Germline-derived CDR1 and CDR2 are LGHDT and YNNKEL (reference sequence). CDR3 sequence: CASSQEHTYGYTF. CDR3 in DNA: TGTGCCAGCAGCCAAGAGCACACATACGGCTACACCTTC.

There are many counts of this clonotype. The chain recombines TRBV5-1 with TRBJ1-1; D may be TRBD1 (5 bases). Germline V gives CDR1 SGHRS, CDR2 YFSETQ. The V gene lost 0 bases and the J gene lost 0 bases, with 18 bases spanning the gap. This CDR3 contains 18 residues. In DNA, the CDR3 is TGCGCCAGCAGCTTGGCCGGGGGTGGTTCCCTCATGAACACTGAAGCTTTCTTT. This encodes CASSLAGGGSLMNTEAFF. The variable domain in full, with the rest retrieved from reference TRBV5-1 and TRBJ1-1, is KAGVTQTPRYLIKTRGQQVTLSCSPISGHRSVSWYQQTPGQGLQFLFEYFSETQRNKGNFPGRFSGRQFSNSRSEMNVSTLELGDSALYLCASSLAGGGSLMNTEAFFGQGTRLTVV.

This chain connects TRBV7-2 to TRBJ1-2, with D hard to call. Germline CDR1 SGHTA, CDR2 FQGNSA. Trimming cost V 3 bases and J 4 bases, with 12 bases left between them. This CDR3 has 14 amino acids. The CDR3 loop is CASSFPGVVYGYTF. The DNA for the CDR3 is TGTGCCAGCAGCTTCCCCGGGGTGGTCTATGGCTACACCTTC.

This clonotype was observed many times. The chain joins TRBV12-3 or TRBV12-4 to TRBJ1-5; D unclear. CDR3 length equals 13 residues. Trimming took 7 bases from V and 4 from J, leaving 11 bases between them. The CDR3 nucleotides are TGTGCCAGCAATACTCAGGCAAATCAGCCCCAGCATTTT. It specifies CASNTQANQPQHF.

This clonotype was detected ten times or more. The V gene is TRBV6-1, the J gene TRBJ1-2; D uncertain. The CDR3 runs to 15 residues. The V end lost 6 bases, the J end lost 1 base, and 15 bases lay between the germline ends. CDR1 and CDR2 from the germline V gene are MNHNS and SASEGT. The CDR3 reads CASRSIRTDNYGYTF. In nucleotides, the CDR3 is TGTGCCAGCAGGTCCATCCGAACAGATAACTATGGCTACACCTTC.

This rearrangement joins TRBV12-3 or TRBV12-4 to TRBJ2-5; a weak D match, TRBD2 (5 bases). Trimming took 3 bases from V and 3 from J, leaving 8 bases between them. The CDR3 sequence is 13 residues long. The CDR3 sequence: CASSFYGEETQYF. Written as DNA, the CDR3 is TGTGCCAGCAGTTTCTACGGGGAAGAGACCCAGTACTTC.

This clonotype was detected ten times or more. This chain's CDR3 is CSANHGYEQYF. CDR3 nucleotide sequence: TGCAGTGCTAACCACGGCTACGAGCAGTACTTC. The chain joins TRBV20-1 to TRBJ2-7; D gene unclear. The CDR3 spans 11 residues. Deletions cut 4 bases from V and 3 bases from J, with 7 bases between. The V gene's germline CDR1 is DFQATT and CDR2 SNEGSKA (reference sequence).

This clonotype was observed many times. V usage is TRBV9 and J usage is TRBJ1-1; tentatively, D is TRBD1 (5 bases). This CDR3 comprises 15 residues. Germline V CDR1 and CDR2: SGDLS, YYNGEE. V shed 4 bases and J shed 2 bases, with 15 bases lying between them. DNA for the CDR3: TGTGCCAGCAGCCCGGGGACCAGATTAAACACTGAAGCTTTCTTT. This translates into CASSPGTRLNTEAFF.

This clonotype was seen at least ten times. The genes are TRBV6-1 and TRBJ2-2, with TRBD2 as a possible D gene (7 bases). The CDR3 is 15 residues long. Trimming removed 5 bases from V and 5 bases from J, with 15 bases in between. CDR1 is MNHNS and CDR2 is SASEGT in the germline V gene. The CDR3 spells CASSPGGLGTGELFF. DNA for the CDR3: TGTGCCAGCAGTCCCGGGGGGCTTGGGACCGGGGAGCTGTTTTTT.

This clonotype was observed at least ten times. This chain joins TRBV6-2 or TRBV6-3 and TRBJ1-5; 7 nucleotides match TRBD1. The CDR3 is made up of 14 amino acids. Germline values: CDR1 MNHEY, CDR2 SVGEGT. V gave up 2 bases and J gave up 6 bases; unmatched junction bases: 4. CDR3 region: CASSYDRVRQPQHF. As DNA, the CDR3 is TGTGCCAGCAGTTACGACAGGGTTCGTCAGCCCCAGCATTTT.

In its sample, this clonotype was seen many times. The V and J genes are TRBV20-1 and TRBJ2-7, with D uncertain. Germline V gene data show CDR1 as DFQATT and CDR2 as SNEGSKA (reference sequence). The CDR3 covers 15 residues. V lost 0 bases and J lost 4, with 16 bases in between. CDR3 region: CSARDPDLYTYEQYF. The CDR3 DNA sequence: TGCAGTGCTAGAGATCCGGACCTTTATACTTACGAGCAGTACTTC.

This clonotype was seen only once. This chain uses TRBV19 with TRBJ2-5; TRBD2 aligns across 9 bases. CDR1 is LNHDA, CDR2 SQIVND, per germline (reference sequence). V gave up 6 bases and J gave up 7 bases; unmatched junction bases: 9. There are 14 residues in the CDR3. The CDR3 spells CASSETSGRRTQYF. CDR3 bases: TGTGCCAGTAGCGAGACTAGCGGACGGAGGACCCAGTACTTC.

This chain links TRBV2 with TRBJ1-5; D is uncertain. Trimming took 4 bases from V and 0 from J, leaving 13 bases between them. Germline values: CDR1 SNHLY, CDR2 FYNNEI. The CDR3 sequence is 16 residues long. The CDR3 coding sequence is TGTGCCAGCAGTGGCCTGGAGATCTATAGCAATCAGCCCCAGCATTTT. Residues: CASSGLEIYSNQPQHF.

With regard to this clonotype: The CDR3 end shows no conserved phenylalanine or tryptophan, and so a read error is likely. V is TRBV20-1 and J is TRBJ2-2, with D unresolved. The length of the CDR3 is 14 residues. Looked up from germline, CDR1 is DFQATT and CDR2 is SNEGSKA (reference sequence). The germline V and J ends were trimmed by 1 base and 2 bases, with 8 bases remaining between them. CDR3: CSARGQKNTGELFL. The CDR3 bases are TGCAGTGCTAGAGGGCAGAAAAACACCGGGGAGCTGTTTTTG.

This clonotype appeared many times. The V call is TRBV20-1, the J call TRBJ1-1; D is ambiguous. The CDR3 loop spans 14 amino acids. CDR1 and CDR2 from the germline V gene are DFQATT and SNEGSKA (reference sequence). V lost 0 bases and J lost 5, with 13 bases in between. The CDR3 nucleotides read TGCAGTGCTAGAGATCCGTTTTCTGTGACTGAAGCTTTCTTT. Residues: CSARDPFSVTEAFF.

This clonotype was detected ten times or more. The V and J genes are TRBV5-1 and TRBJ2-7; 7 bases map to TRBD1. The CDR3 spans 14 residues. V was pared by 0 bases and J by 4 bases, with 4 bases of the junction left unmatched. Germline CDR1 SGHRS, CDR2 YFSETQ. The CDR3 region has the DNA TGCGCCAGCAGCTTGGGGGACAGACCATACGAGCAGTACTTC. This gives the protein CASSLGDRPYEQYF.

Concerning this clonotype: A single base separates this from a much larger clone, so it may be a read error. The V call is TRBV6-1, the J call TRBJ2-6; D is unclear. This CDR3 region has 14 residues. Germline loops: CDR1 MNHNS, CDR2 SASEGT. V shed 6 bases and J shed 0 bases, with 6 bases lying between them. CDR3 in amino acids: CASREISGANVLTF. The CDR3 DNA reads as TGTGCCAGCAGGGAAATCTCTGGGGCCAACGTCCTGACTTTC.

This clonotype has a count of ten or more. The chain couples TRBV29-1 to TRBJ2-7, with TRBD2 matching over 7 bases. This CDR3 has 13 amino acids. With V trimmed by 4 bases and J by 3 bases, 6 bases remained unmatched. CDR1 is SQVTM, CDR2 ANQGSEA, per germline. CDR3 coding DNA: TGCAGCGTTGGGCACAGCGGGGTCTACGAGCAGTACTTC. Protein sequence: CSVGHSGVYEQYF.

This clonotype was seen a handful of times. The junction does not match germline at one end; this may be a read error. The chain is built from TRBV27 and TRBJ2-5; D may be TRBD1 (7 bases). Germline assignment: CDR1 MNHEY and CDR2 SMNVEV (reference sequence). CDR3 length: 15 residues. CDR3: CASSFQGGYHETQYF. DNA of the CDR3: TGTGCCAGCAGTTTCCAGGGGGGTTACCACGAGACCCAGTACTTC.

This clonotype was counted ten times or more. This chain uses TRBV20-1 with TRBJ1-2, with a tentative D call TRBD1 (5 bases). CDR1 and CDR2 from the germline V gene are DFQATT and SNEGSKA (reference sequence). This CDR3 comprises 12 residues. The ends were cut back, 5 bases at V and 13 bases at J, with 20 bases in the middle. The CDR3 region is CSAGGDPDHGTF. The CDR3 DNA reads as TGCAGTGCTGGAGGGGACCCGGATCATGGCACCTTC.

This clonotype occurred many times. V usage is TRBV6-5 and J usage is TRBJ1-2, with TRBD1 matching over 9 bases. The CDR3 is 13 residues long. Trimming took 6 bases from V and 7 from J; bases not matched to a gene: 6. Germline-derived CDR1 and CDR2 are MNHEY and SVGAGI. DNA for the CDR3: TGTGCCAGCAGCCTTGACAGGGGGATTGGCTACACCTTC. Translating gives CASSLDRGIGYTF.

This sequence joins TRBV6-1 and TRBJ1-5; maybe TRBD1 (6 bases). V lost 1 base and J 7 bases, leaving 11 bases between the germline ends. Germline CDR1 is MNHNS and CDR2 is SASEGT. This CDR3 region has 14 residues. The CDR3 coding sequence is TGTGCCAGCAGTGAAGAGGGGGGACCACAGCCCCAGCATTTT. Translated, it gives CASSEEGGPQPQHF.

The table lists this clonotype with many counts. This sequence joins TRBV7-9 and TRBJ1-1; 11 positions agree with TRBD1. CDR3 length: 18 amino acids. The V gene end was trimmed by 3 bases and the J gene end by 0 bases; junction bases not matched to a gene: 9. Germline CDR1 SEHNR, CDR2 FQNEAQ (reference sequence). The CDR3 region has the DNA TGTGCCAGCAGCTTCCCAAAGGGGACAGGGGGAATGAACACTGAAGCTTTCTTT. This codes for CASSFPKGTGGMNTEAFF. Complete variable domain (other parts from reference TRBV7-9 and TRBJ1-1): DTGVSQNPRHKITKRGQNVTFRCDPISEHNRLYWYRQTLGQGPEFLTYFQNEAQLEKSRLLSDRFSAERPKGSFSTLEIQRTEQGDSAMYLCASSFPKGTGGMNTEAFFGQGTRLTVV.

This clonotype has ten or more counts. The gene calls are TRBV12-3 or TRBV12-4 and TRBJ2-2; D might be TRBD2 (5 bases). V was clipped by 5 bases and J by 0 bases, with 10 bases between them. The CDR3 length is 15 residues. CDR3 in DNA: TGTGCCAGCAGTGGGGAGCGCCCGAACACCGGGGAGCTGTTTTTT. As protein: CASSGERPNTGELFF.

The V and J genes are TRBV10-1 and TRBJ2-5; the D gene is possibly TRBD1 (5 bases). From germline, CDR1 is WNHNN and CDR2 SYGVQD (reference sequence). Deletions cut 4 bases from V and 2 bases from J, with 8 bases between. This CDR3 region has 13 residues. The CDR3 DNA reads TGCGCCAGCAGTGCGGCAGGGCAAGAGACCCAGTACTTC. Encoded protein: CASSAAGQETQYF.

This clonotype was counted many times. This chain links TRBV6-4 with TRBJ1-5; no firm D call. Deletions cut 5 bases from V and 1 base from J, with 18 bases between. CDR3 length equals 17 residues. The V gene's germline CDR1 is MRHNA and CDR2 SNTAGT. The CDR3 coding sequence is TGTGCCAGCAGTACATGGTCTAGGGATACGAGCAATCAGCCCCAGCATTTT. Its translation: CASSTWSRDTSNQPQHF.